The rows below give T cell receptor beta chains drawn from one sample of a study of early T cells in non-severe SARS-CoV-2 infection. TCRdb redid the calling of the 5' RACE reads with MiXCR, one entry per CDR3 protein. Here the sample spans 70,000 to 85,000 distinct CDR3 sequences, roughly an eighth being singletons. The sample was whole blood. The source is an adult who was a healthcare worker with PCR-confirmed SARS-CoV-2 infection or an uninfected control (not recorded which). Both conserved end residues are part of each CDR3. The D gene is left open where the match is weak. Size values are once, few and many counts, or a class for expanded clones, and some rows have none.

clone_size	v_call	d_call	j_call	cdr3_nt	cdr3_aa
many	TRBV10-3	-	TRBJ1-2	TGTGCCATCAGTGAGTCCCTGACAGCGGGTGGCTACACCTTC	CAISESLTAGGYTF
few	TRBV20-1	-	TRBJ2-5	TGCAGTTATATGTCCCAAGAGACCCAGTACTTC	CSYMSQETQYF
-	TRBV14	-	TRBJ2-1	TGTGCCAGCAGCCAACCCCAACCGGTTAGGCCGGTCTTC	CASSQPQPVRPVF
-	TRBV4-2	-	TRBJ2-1	TGTGCCAGCAGCCACTTCGGTCGGGGTCTTTACAATGAGCAGTTCTTC	CASSHFGRGLYNEQFF
few	TRBV12-3/TRBV12-4	-	TRBJ2-3	TGTGCCAGCAGCCCCCCGTCCGGGTGGCAGAGAGATACGCAGTATTTT	CASSPPSGWQRDTQYF
-	TRBV4-3	-	TRBJ2-1	TGCGCCAGCAGCCAAGATTCAACGACTAAGCAGTTCTTC	CASSQDSTTKQFF
few	TRBV7-9	TRBD2	TRBJ2-1	TGTGCCAGCAGCTTACGACTAGCGGAACTCAATGAGCAGTTCTTC	CASSLRLAELNEQFF
many	TRBV11-2	TRBD2	TRBJ2-7	TGTGCCAGCAGCCCCGGGACTACCCTTCGGAAGCAGTACTTC	CASSPGTTLRKQYF
few	TRBV7-9	-	TRBJ2-5	TGTGCCAGCAGCTTAGTAACAGGGATGAGAGAGACCCAGTACTTC	CASSLVTGMRETQYF
many	TRBV15	TRBD2	TRBJ2-1	TGTGCCACCAGCAGCCGCGGGAGGGCCATGGGGAATGAGCAGTTCTTC	CATSSRGRAMGNEQFF
-	TRBV7-2	TRBD1	TRBJ2-5	TGTGCCAGCAGCCTAGGGACAGGACAAGAGACCCAGTACTTC	CASSLGTGQETQYF
few	TRBV6-1	-	TRBJ1-1	TGTGCCAGCAGTGAGGGGGTTAGCACTGAAGCTTTCTTT	CASSEGVSTEAFF
few	TRBV4-3	-	TRBJ2-7	TGCGCCAGCAGCCCCTATTCGGGGCGGGCCTACGAGCAGTACTTC	CASSPYSGRAYEQYF
-	TRBV4-1	-	TRBJ2-3	TGCGCCAGCAGCCAAGGACAGAACCGCATCGATACGCAGTATTTT	CASSQGQNRIDTQYF
few	TRBV10-3	-	TRBJ2-1	TGTGCTACCCTAGGGTATGAGCAGTTCTTC	CATLGYEQFF
-	TRBV5-1	TRBD1	TRBJ2-7	TGCGCCAGCAGCGATGACAGGGGCCCCTACGAGCAGTACTTC	CASSDDRGPYEQYF
many	TRBV29-1	-	TRBJ1-1	TGCAGCGTTCCCATGGCAGGGAGGGACACTGAAGCTTTCTTT	CSVPMAGRDTEAFF
many	TRBV5-4	TRBD1	TRBJ1-2	TGTGCCAGCAGCTGGACAGGGGGCATCGGCTACACCTTC	CASSWTGGIGYTF
medium-sized	TRBV27	TRBD1	TRBJ2-3	TGTGCCAGCAGCCACAGGGGAGTAACAGATACGCAGTATTTT	CASSHRGVTDTQYF
few	TRBV5-1	TRBD1	TRBJ1-5	TGCGCCAGCAGCCGGGACAGTAATAGCAATCAGCCCCAGCATTTT	CASSRDSNSNQPQHF
few	TRBV6-2/TRBV6-3	TRBD1	TRBJ2-5	TGTGCCAGCAGTAACCGGGACAGCCAAGAGACCCAGTACTTC	CASSNRDSQETQYF
few	TRBV3-1	-	TRBJ1-1	TGTGCCAGCAGCCTCGTCCGGAGCACTGAAGCTTTCTTT	CASSLVRSTEAFF
-	TRBV7-9	-	TRBJ2-2	TGTGCCAGCAGCACAATACAGATCACCGGGGAGCTGTTTTTT	CASSTIQITGELFF
few	TRBV29-1	TRBD2	TRBJ2-1	TGCAGCGTTGCCTCTAGCGGCTTATACAATGAGCAGTTCTTC	CSVASSGLYNEQFF
many	TRBV18	-	TRBJ1-2	TGTGCCAGCTCACCCGACAGAGTCTATGGCTACACCTTC	CASSPDRVYGYTF
many	TRBV4-3	-	TRBJ2-3	TGCGCCAGCAGCTACAAGACTGGAAGCACAGATACGCAGTATTTT	CASSYKTGSTDTQYF
-	TRBV15	-	TRBJ2-7	TGTGCCACCAGCAGAGTAACCTCGGGGGTGCCCTACGAGCAGTACTTC	CATSRVTSGVPYEQYF
-	TRBV29-1	-	TRBJ1-1	TGCAGCGCCATGGACGGTAGGGACACTGAAGCTTTCTTT	CSAMDGRDTEAFF
few	TRBV2	TRBD2	TRBJ2-5	TGTGCCAGCAGCTGGCGGGAGACCCAAGAGACCCAGTACTTC	CASSWRETQETQYF
few	TRBV6-2/TRBV6-3	TRBD1	TRBJ2-4	TGTGCCAGCGCACAGGGGAACATTCAGTACTTC	CASAQGNIQYF
-	TRBV9	-	TRBJ2-3	TGTGCCAGCAGCGTAGGGGGGAGTATGGCAGATACGCAGTATTTT	CASSVGGSMADTQYF
many	TRBV3-1	TRBD1	TRBJ2-4	TGTGCCAGCAGCCAGGAAGGACAGGGTACAAAAAACATTCAGTACTTC	CASSQEGQGTKNIQYF
few	TRBV2	TRBD2	TRBJ2-1	TGTGCCAGCGGGGGGAGCGGGAGAGGGGACAATGAGCAGTTCTTC	CASGGSGRGDNEQFF
few	TRBV11-2	TRBD2	TRBJ2-2	TGTGCCAGCAGACGGACTAGCGGGAGCTATGCCGGGGAGCTGTTTTTT	CASRRTSGSYAGELFF
-	TRBV5-4	-	TRBJ2-1	TGTGCCAGCAGCTTGTGGGGCGGGGCCGGCTCCTACAATGAGCAGTTCTTC	CASSLWGGAGSYNEQFF
-	TRBV5-4	TRBD1	TRBJ2-2	TGTGCCAGCAGCTCCCCCAAGGGGGCGGACACCGGGGAGCTGTTTTTT	CASSSPKGADTGELFF
many	TRBV7-9	TRBD2	TRBJ2-7	TGTGCCAGCAGCCGAGCGGGAGGACGTGTCGAGCAGTACTTC	CASSRAGGRVEQYF
many	TRBV20-1	-	TRBJ2-1	TGCAGTGCTAACGGGGCTTGGGGTGAGCAGTTCTTC	CSANGAWGEQFF
many	TRBV5-1	TRBD1	TRBJ2-2	TGCGCCAGCAGCGCGGGGACAGGGAAAACCGGGGAGCTGTTTTTT	CASSAGTGKTGELFF
few	TRBV19	TRBD1	TRBJ1-5	TGTGCCAGTAGAACGACAGGGAATCAGCCCCAGCATTTT	CASRTTGNQPQHF
many	TRBV21-1	-	TRBJ2-7	TGTGCCAGCAGCAATCCCCGGCACTCCTACGAGCAGTACTTC	CASSNPRHSYEQYF
few	TRBV29-1	TRBD1	TRBJ1-1	TGCAGCGTTGAACAGGGGGGTAGTTGGGCTTTCTTT	CSVEQGGSWAFF
-	TRBV6-6	-	TRBJ1-2	TGTGCCAGCAGTTACTCTTACAGGGCAGAGGGCTACACCTTC	CASSYSYRAEGYTF
few	TRBV5-1	-	TRBJ1-5	TGCGCCAGCAGCGAAGGGTCCGGGAGCAATCAGCCCCAGCATTTT	CASSEGSGSNQPQHF
-	TRBV5-1	-	TRBJ2-1	TGCGCCAGCAGCTCACAACTAGAGTCTGAGCAGTTCTTC	CASSSQLESEQFF
many	TRBV7-2	TRBD1	TRBJ2-7	TGTGCCAGCAGCTTATCGACAGGGGTGGGTGAGCAGTACTTC	CASSLSTGVGEQYF
few	TRBV11-2	TRBD1	TRBJ1-1	TGTGCCAGCAGCCCCAGGGACAGGGGGAGAAGTGTTGCTTTCTTT	CASSPRDRGRSVAFF